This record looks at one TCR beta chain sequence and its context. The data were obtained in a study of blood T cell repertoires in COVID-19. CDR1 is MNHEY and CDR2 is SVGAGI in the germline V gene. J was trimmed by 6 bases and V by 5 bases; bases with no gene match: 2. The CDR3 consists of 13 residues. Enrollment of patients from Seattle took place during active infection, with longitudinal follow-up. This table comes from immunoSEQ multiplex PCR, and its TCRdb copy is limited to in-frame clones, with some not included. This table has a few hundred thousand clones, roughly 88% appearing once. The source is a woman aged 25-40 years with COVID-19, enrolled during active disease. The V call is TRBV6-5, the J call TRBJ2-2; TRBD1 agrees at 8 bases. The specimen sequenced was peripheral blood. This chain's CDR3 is CASSTTGAGELFF. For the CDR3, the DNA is TGTGCCAGCAGTACGACAGGGGCCGGGGAGCTGTTTTTT.